The 15 T cell receptor beta chains below all came from one sample that was sequenced in a study of cytomegalovirus exposure and HLA in healthy donors. This PCR relied on a set of 60 Vbeta primers and 13 Jbeta primers. The repertoire was sequenced with immunoSEQ multiplex PCR; TCRdb's copy has only in-frame clones and lacks some. The sample consists of about 150,000 clones, 70% of them appearing once. The specimen was PBMCs. These receptor sequences come from a woman in her sixties in good health and CMV-seropositive.

This chain joins TRBV19 and TRBJ1-4; D is perhaps TRBD1 (6 bases). The V gene's germline CDR1 is LNHDA and CDR2 SQIVND (reference sequence). V was shortened by 5 bases and J by 5 bases, with 12 bases between the two germline ends. The CDR3 is made up of 14 amino acids. CDR3 sequence (DNA): TGTGCCAGTAGTGCCGGACAGTACAATGAAAAACTGTTTTTT. It translates to CASSAGQYNEKLFF.

In this sample, this clone turned up once. The V gene is TRBV7-2, the J gene TRBJ2-5; 13 bases are shared with TRBD2. The CDR3 length is 18 residues. Germline CDR1 is SGHTA and CDR2 is FQGNSA. Trimming removed 1 base from V and 2 bases from J; junction bases left unmatched: 7. The DNA of the CDR3 is TGTGCCAGCAGCTTAGAGCGACTAGCGGGGGGTAATCAAGAGACCCAGTACTTC. Its protein is CASSLERLAGGNQETQYF.

The chain couples TRBV28 to TRBJ1-2; 8 bases are shared with TRBD1. Germline lookup yields CDR1 MDHEN and CDR2 SYDVKM. J gave up 7 bases and V 2 bases, and 6 bases lay outside the gene matches. The CDR3 runs 14 residues. The DNA for the CDR3 is TGTGCCAGCAGTTTAGGGCAGGGGGCAGGTGGCTACACCTTC. It encodes CASSLGQGAGGYTF.

The chain has TRBV28 and TRBJ2-7; 8 nucleotides line up with TRBD1. The trim removed 3 bases at V and 7 bases at J, leaving 8 bases unmatched. The length of the CDR3 is 14 residues. Germline V gene data show CDR1 as MDHEN and CDR2 as SYDVKM. The CDR3 region has the DNA TGTGCCAGCAGTTTGGGGCAGGGGGCGAGGGAGCAGTACTTC. Its protein is CASSLGQGAREQYF.

The genes are TRBV14 and TRBJ2-5, with TRBD2 matching 9 bases. The CDR3 runs 15 residues. After removal of 4 bases from V and 1 base from J, the junction contained 4 bases not matched to a gene. CDR1 and CDR2 from the germline V gene are SGHDN and FVKESK. CDR3 loop: CASSRLTSGQETQYF. The DNA of the CDR3 is TGTGCCAGCAGCCGTTTGACTAGCGGCCAAGAGACCCAGTACTTC. The complete variable domain, with remaining parts taken from reference TRBV14 and TRBJ2-5, reads EAGVTQFPSHSVIEKGQTVTLRCDPISGHDNLYWYRRVMGKEIKFLLHFVKESKQDESGMPNNRFLAERTGGTYSTLKVQPAELEDSGVYFCASSRLTSGQETQYFGPGTRLLVL.

This sequence joins TRBV28 and TRBJ1-5; the match to TRBD1 covers 9 bases. The CDR3 loop spans 16 amino acids. V lost 1 base and J lost 4; bases outside the gene matches: 5. Germline loops: CDR1 MDHEN, CDR2 SYDVKM. CDR3 DNA sequence: TGTGCCAGCAGTTTATCCGGGACAGGGCTTAATCAGCCCCAGCATTTT. Translating it yields CASSLSGTGLNQPQHF.

This clone was counted a few times. In the same sample, other DNA sequences code for this CDR3. J is TRBJ1-1 and V is TRBV28; 7 bases match TRBD1. This CDR3 spans 15 amino acids. Germline V gives CDR1 MDHEN, CDR2 SYDVKM. V was pared by 6 bases and J by 1 base, with 8 bases of the junction left unmatched. CDR3 bases: TGTGCCAGCAGGAAGAGTGACAGGGCGAACACTGAAGCTTTCTTT. Translating gives CASRKSDRANTEAFF.

This chain joins TRBV6-5 and TRBJ1-1; TRBD1 matches at 7 bases. Trimming took 2 bases from V and 0 from J; bases not matched to a gene: 3. The CDR3 covers 15 residues. CDR1 is MNHEY and CDR2 is SVGAGI in the germline V gene. DNA of the CDR3: TGTGCCAGCAGTTACGGGGGACAGCTGAACACTGAAGCTTTCTTT. Translation: CASSYGGQLNTEAFF.

The chain carries TRBV6-7 and TRBJ1-6, with no clear D. TRBV6-7 is an ORF; its function is uncertain. The CDR3 contains 19 residues. Trimming removed 2 bases at V and 3 bases at J, with 20 bases between. CDR3 protein: CASSYHSLREPNYNSPLHF. Here the CDR3 DNA reads TGTGCCAGCAGTTACCATTCATTACGAGAGCCAAACTATAATTCACCCCTCCACTTT.

V usage is TRBV7-9 and J usage is TRBJ1-4; no clear D. V lost 0 bases, J lost 2 bases, and 7 bases lay in between. CDR1 is SEHNR and CDR2 is FQNEAQ in the germline V gene (reference sequence). CDR3 length: 15 amino acids. Here the CDR3 reads CASSLAEVTNEKLFF. Written as DNA, the CDR3 is TGTGCCAGCAGCTTAGCCGAGGTTACTAATGAAAAACTGTTTTTT.

CDR3 loop: CASSLQGWAPQPYGYTF. The CDR3 DNA reads as TGTGCCAGCAGTTTACAGGGATGGGCCCCGCAGCCTTACGGCTACACCTTC. J is TRBJ1-2 and V is TRBV28; TRBD1 is a possible D gene (5 bases). Germline CDR1 MDHEN, CDR2 SYDVKM. CDR3 length: 17 residues. Between the trimmed V and J ends, which lost 2 bases and 8 bases, there was a span of 24 bases.

This rearrangement joins TRBV15 to TRBJ2-3, with 9 bases that match TRBD2. CDR1 is LNHNV, CDR2 YYDKDF, per germline (reference sequence). This CDR3 has 18 residues. V dropped 0 bases and J dropped 0; count of bases not matched to a gene: 7. CDR3 protein: CATSRDVPGLASTDTQYF. The CDR3 DNA reads TGTGCCACCAGCAGAGATGTCCCGGGACTAGCTAGCACAGATACGCAGTATTTT.

The V gene is TRBV4-1, the J gene TRBJ2-7; the D gene is possibly TRBD1 (6 bases). The CDR3 runs 15 residues. Per the germline V gene, CDR1 is MGHRA and CDR2 is YSYEKL. V lost 3 bases, J lost 4 bases, and 16 bases lay in between. CDR3 coding DNA: TGCGCCAGCAGCCAGGCGTACAGGGAAGCTTACGAGCAGTACTTC. Its protein product is CASSQAYREAYEQYF.

This clone appeared a few times. The chain uses TRBV19 and TRBJ2-5; 7 bases are shared with TRBD1. This CDR3 comprises 13 residues. V lost 5 bases and J lost 5; bases outside the gene matches: 5. Germline CDR1 LNHDA, CDR2 SQIVND (reference sequence). CDR3: CASSPGGRETQYF. For the CDR3, the DNA is TGTGCCAGTAGTCCAGGGGGTCGGGAGACCCAGTACTTC.

The chain has TRBV4-2 and TRBJ2-1; no clear D gene. This CDR3 is 11 amino acids long. Germline CDR1 reads LGHNA; CDR2 reads YNFKEQ. V was trimmed by 1 base and J by 7 bases, leaving 2 bases between them. The chain's CDR3 is CASSQANEQFF. The CDR3 DNA reads TGTGCCAGCAGCCAAGCTAATGAGCAGTTCTTC.